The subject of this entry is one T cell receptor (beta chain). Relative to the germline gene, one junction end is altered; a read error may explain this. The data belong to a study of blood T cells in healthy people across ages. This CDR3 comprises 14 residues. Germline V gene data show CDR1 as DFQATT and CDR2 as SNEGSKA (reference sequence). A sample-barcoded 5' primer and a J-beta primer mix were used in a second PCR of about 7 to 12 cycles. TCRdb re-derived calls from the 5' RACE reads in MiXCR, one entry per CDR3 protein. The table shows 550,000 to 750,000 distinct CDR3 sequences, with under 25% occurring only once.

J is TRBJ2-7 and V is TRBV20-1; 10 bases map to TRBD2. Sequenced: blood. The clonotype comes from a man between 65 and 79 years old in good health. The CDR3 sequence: CSAKSSGSYNEQLF. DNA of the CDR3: TGCAGTGCCAAATCTAGCGGGAGTTATAATGAGCAGCTCTTC.